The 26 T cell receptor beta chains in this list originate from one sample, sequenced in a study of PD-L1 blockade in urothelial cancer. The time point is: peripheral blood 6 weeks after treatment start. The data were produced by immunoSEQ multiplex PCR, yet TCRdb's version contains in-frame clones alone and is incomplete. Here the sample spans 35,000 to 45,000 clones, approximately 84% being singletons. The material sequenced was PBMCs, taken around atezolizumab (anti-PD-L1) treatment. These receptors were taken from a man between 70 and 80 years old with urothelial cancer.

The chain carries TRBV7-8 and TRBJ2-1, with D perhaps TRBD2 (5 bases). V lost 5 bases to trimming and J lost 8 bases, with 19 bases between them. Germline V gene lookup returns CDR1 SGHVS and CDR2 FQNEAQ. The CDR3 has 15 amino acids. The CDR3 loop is CASSAGTAGVHEQFF. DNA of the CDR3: TGTGCCAGCAGCGCAGGCACCGCCGGGGTCCATGAGCAGTTCTTC.

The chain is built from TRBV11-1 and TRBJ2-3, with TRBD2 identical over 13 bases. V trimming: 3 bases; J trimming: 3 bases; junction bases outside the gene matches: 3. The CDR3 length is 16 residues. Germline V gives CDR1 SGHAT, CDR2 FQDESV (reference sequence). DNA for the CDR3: TGTGCCAGCAGCTTCGGGACTAGCGGGATAACAGATACGCAGTATTTT. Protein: CASSFGTSGITDTQYF.

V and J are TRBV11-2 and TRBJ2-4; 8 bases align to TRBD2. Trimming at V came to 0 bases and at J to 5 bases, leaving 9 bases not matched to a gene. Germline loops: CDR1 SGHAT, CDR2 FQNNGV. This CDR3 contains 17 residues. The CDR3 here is CASSLDGVAGSQNIQYF. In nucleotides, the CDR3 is TGTGCCAGCAGCTTAGATGGAGTAGCGGGAAGTCAAAACATTCAGTACTTC.

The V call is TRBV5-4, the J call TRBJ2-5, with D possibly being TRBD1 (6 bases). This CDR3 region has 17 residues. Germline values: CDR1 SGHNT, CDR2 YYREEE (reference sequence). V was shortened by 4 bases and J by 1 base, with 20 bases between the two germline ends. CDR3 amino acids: CASSAGIARTVQETQYF. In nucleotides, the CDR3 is TGTGCCAGCAGCGCGGGCATTGCCCGGACAGTCCAAGAGACCCAGTACTTC.

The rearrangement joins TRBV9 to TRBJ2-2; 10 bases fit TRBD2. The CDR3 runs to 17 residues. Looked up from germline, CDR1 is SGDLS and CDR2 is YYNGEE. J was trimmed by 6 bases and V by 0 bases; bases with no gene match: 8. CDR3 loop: CASSVATASGGPGELFF. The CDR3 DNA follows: TGTGCCAGCAGCGTAGCTACGGCTAGCGGGGGTCCCGGGGAGCTGTTTTTT.

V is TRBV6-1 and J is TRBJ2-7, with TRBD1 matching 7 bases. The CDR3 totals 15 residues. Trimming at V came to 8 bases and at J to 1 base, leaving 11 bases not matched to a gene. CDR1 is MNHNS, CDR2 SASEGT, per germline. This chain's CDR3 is CASQDRGPLSYEQYF. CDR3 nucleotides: TGTGCCAGCCAGGATAGGGGGCCGTTATCCTACGAGCAGTACTTC.

The CDR3 spells CASSHKTGSPSYEQYF. DNA for the CDR3: TGTGCCAGCAGCCACAAGACAGGCTCCCCCTCCTACGAGCAGTACTTC. The V gene is TRBV7-9, the J gene TRBJ2-7; D perhaps matches TRBD1 (6 bases). This CDR3 has 16 residues. V dropped 5 bases and J dropped 0 bases, with 17 bases sitting between them. CDR1 is SEHNR and CDR2 is FQNEAQ in the germline V gene (reference sequence).

CDR3 bases: TGTGCCAGCAGCAAAGGCTGGCGGGTTCGTGGCAATCAGCCCCAGCATTTT. Translated, it gives CASSKGWRVRGNQPQHF. The chain links TRBV21-1 to TRBJ1-5. TRBV21-1 is an annotated pseudogene. The CDR3 has 17 amino acids.

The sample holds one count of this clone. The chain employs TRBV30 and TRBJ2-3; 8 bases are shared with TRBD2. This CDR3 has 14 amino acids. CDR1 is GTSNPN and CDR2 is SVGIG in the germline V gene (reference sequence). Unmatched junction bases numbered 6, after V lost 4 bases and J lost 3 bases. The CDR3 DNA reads TGTGCCTGGAATACGGGAGGGATGACAGATACGCAGTATTTT. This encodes CAWNTGGMTDTQYF.

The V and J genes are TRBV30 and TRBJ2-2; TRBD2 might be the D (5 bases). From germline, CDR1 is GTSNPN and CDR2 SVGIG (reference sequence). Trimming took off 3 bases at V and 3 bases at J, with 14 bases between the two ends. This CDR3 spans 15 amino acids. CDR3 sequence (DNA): TGTGCCTGGAGAAAACAGCGGACCTACACCGGGGAGCTGTTTTTT. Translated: CAWRKQRTYTGELFF.

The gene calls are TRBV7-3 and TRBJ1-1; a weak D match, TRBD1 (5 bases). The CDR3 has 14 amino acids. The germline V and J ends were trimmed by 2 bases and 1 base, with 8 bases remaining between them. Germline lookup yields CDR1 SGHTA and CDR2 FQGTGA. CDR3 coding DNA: TGTGCCAGCAGCTTACTCGGGGGGAACACTGAAGCTTTCTTT. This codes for CASSLLGGNTEAFF.

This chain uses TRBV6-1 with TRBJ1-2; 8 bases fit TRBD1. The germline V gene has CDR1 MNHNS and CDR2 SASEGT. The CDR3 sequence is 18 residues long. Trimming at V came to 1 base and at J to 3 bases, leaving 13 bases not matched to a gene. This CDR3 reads CASSEEVWGRGLDYGYTF. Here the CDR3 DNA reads TGTGCCAGCAGTGAAGAGGTTTGGGGCAGGGGGCTCGACTATGGCTACACCTTC.

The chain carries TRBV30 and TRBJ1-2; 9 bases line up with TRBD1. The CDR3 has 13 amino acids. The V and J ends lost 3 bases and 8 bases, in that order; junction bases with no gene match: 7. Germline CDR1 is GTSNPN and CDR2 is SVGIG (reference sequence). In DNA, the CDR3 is TGTGCCTGGAGAACAGGGGGCGCGGAAGGCTACACCTTC. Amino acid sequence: CAWRTGGAEGYTF.

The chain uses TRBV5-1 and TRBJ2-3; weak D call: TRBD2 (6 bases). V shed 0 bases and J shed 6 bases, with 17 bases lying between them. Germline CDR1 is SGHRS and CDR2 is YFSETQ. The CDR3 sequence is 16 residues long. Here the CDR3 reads CASSLEGRQAVDTQYF. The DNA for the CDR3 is TGCGCCAGCAGCTTGGAAGGGAGGCAGGCGGTGGATACGCAGTATTTT.

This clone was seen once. The CDR3 coding sequence is TGTGCCAGCTCACCAAGTGGCGGATCTAGCACAGATACGCAGTATTTT. Protein: CASSPSGGSSTDTQYF. V usage is TRBV18 and J usage is TRBJ2-3; D unresolved. Germline V gives CDR1 KGHSH, CDR2 LQKENI. This CDR3 region has 16 residues. V shed 2 bases and J shed 0 bases, with 12 bases lying between them.

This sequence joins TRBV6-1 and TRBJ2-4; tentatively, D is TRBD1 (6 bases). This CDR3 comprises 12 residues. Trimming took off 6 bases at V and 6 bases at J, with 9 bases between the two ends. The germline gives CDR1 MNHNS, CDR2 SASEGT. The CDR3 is CASRADRNIQYF. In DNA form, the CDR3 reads TGTGCCAGCAGGGCGGACAGAAACATTCAGTACTTC.

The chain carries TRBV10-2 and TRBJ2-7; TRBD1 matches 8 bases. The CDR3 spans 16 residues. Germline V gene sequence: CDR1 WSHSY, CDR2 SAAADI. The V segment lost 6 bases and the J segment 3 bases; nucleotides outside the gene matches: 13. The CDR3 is CASRNIDRGLSYEQYF. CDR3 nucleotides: TGCGCCAGCAGGAATATTGACAGGGGCCTAAGCTACGAGCAGTACTTC.

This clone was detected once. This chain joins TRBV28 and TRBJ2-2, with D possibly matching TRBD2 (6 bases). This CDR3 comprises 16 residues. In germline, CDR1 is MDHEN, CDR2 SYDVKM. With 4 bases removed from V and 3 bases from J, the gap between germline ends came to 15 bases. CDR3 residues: CASSSQGLSYTGELFF. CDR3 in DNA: TGTGCCAGCAGTTCCCAGGGACTGAGCTACACCGGGGAGCTGTTTTTT.

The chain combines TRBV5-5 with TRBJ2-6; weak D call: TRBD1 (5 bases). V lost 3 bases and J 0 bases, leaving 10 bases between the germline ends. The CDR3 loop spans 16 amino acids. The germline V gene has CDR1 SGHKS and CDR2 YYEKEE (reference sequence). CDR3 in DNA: TGTGCCAGCAGCTGGGAACAGGTCTCTGGGGCCAACGTCCTGACTTTC. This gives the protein CASSWEQVSGANVLTF. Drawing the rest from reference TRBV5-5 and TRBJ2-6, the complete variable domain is DAGVTQSPTHLIKTRGQQVTLRCSPISGHKSVSWYQQVLGQGPQFIFQYYEKEERGRGNFPDRFSARQFPNYSSELNVNALLLGDSALYLCASSWEQVSGANVLTFGAGSRLTVL.

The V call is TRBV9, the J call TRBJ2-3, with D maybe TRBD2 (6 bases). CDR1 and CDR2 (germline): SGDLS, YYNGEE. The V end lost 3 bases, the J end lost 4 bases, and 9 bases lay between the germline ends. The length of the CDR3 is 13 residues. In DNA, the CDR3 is TGTGCCAGCAGCGGAACTAGCTCAGATACGCAGTATTTT. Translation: CASSGTSSDTQYF.

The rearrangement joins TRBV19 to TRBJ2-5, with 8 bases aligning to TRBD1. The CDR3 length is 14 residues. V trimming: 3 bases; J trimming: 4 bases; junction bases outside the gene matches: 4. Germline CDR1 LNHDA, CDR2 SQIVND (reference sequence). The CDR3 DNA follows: TGTGCCAGTAGTATGCGACAGGGGTCAGAGACCCAGTACTTC. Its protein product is CASSMRQGSETQYF. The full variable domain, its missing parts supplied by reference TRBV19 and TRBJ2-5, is DGGITQSPKYLFRKEGQNVTLSCEQNLNHDAMYWYRQDPGQGLRLIYYSQIVNDFQKGDIAEGYSVSREKKESFPLTVTSAQKNPTAFYLCASSMRQGSETQYFGPGTRLLVL.

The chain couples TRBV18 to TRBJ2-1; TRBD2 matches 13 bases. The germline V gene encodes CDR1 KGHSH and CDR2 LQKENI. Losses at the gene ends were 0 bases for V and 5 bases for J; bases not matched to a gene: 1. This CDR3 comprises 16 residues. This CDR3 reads CASSPPGLAGNNEQFF. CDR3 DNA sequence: TGTGCCAGCTCACCACCGGGACTAGCGGGAAACAATGAGCAGTTCTTC.

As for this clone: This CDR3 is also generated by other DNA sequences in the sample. CDR3 in amino acids: CASTGTGLYEQYF. For the CDR3, the DNA is TGTGCCAGCACCGGGACAGGGCTTTACGAGCAGTACTTC. The gene calls are TRBV6-1 and TRBJ2-7, with TRBD1 matching 9 bases. This CDR3 has 13 residues. CDR1 is MNHNS and CDR2 is SASEGT in the germline V gene. J lost 4 bases, V lost 7 bases, and 5 bases had no gene match.

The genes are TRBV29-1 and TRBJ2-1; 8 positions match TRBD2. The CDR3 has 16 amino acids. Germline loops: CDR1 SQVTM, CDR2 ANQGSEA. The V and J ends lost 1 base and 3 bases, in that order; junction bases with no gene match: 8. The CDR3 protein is CSVEGGASGYYNEQFF. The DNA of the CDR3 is TGCAGCGTTGAAGGGGGGGCTAGCGGGTACTACAATGAGCAGTTCTTC.

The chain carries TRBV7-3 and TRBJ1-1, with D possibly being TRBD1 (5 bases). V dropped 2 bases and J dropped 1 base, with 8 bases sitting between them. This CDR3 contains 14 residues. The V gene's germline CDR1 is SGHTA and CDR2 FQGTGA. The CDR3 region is CASSLGGRNTEAFF. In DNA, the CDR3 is TGTGCCAGCAGCTTAGGGGGGAGGAACACTGAAGCTTTCTTT.

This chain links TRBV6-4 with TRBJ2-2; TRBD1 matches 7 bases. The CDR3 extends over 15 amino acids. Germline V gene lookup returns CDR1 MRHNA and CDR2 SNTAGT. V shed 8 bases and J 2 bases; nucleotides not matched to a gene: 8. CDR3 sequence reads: CASSATGLNTGELFF. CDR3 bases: TGTGCCAGCTCGGCGACAGGGCTAAACACCGGGGAGCTGTTTTTT.